The rows below give T cell receptor beta chains drawn from one sample of a study of shared clonotypes between healthy human individuals. Sequencing was performed with immunoSEQ multiplex PCR; in TCRdb, only in-frame clones are kept and a portion is missing. This sample has about 2.3 million clones, with approximately 93% found just once. The sequenced sample consisted of naive CD4+ T cells from PBMCs. Receptor source: a man in his late teens or twenties in good health. Some clones in this sample may be carry-over from other donors' samples. Both conserved end residues are part of each CDR3. The D gene is left open where the match is weak. Size is omitted from some rows. Given values are once, few, many or a class for expanded clones.

CDR3 DNA: TGTGCCAGCAACCTTTGGGCGCAGGGAGATCAGCCCCAGCATTTT
CDR3 protein: CASNLWAQGDQPQHF
J gene: TRBJ1-5
clone size: .
D gene: .
V gene: TRBV28

CDR3 DNA: TGTGCCAGCAGGGAGAGGGGACCCAGCTCTGGAAACACCATATATTTT
CDR3 protein: CASRERGPSSGNTIYF
J gene: TRBJ1-3
clone size: .
D gene: .
V gene: TRBV27

CDR3 DNA: TGTGCCAGCAGCCCCGTTCGGGCCAACTCTGGGGCCAACGTCCTGACTTTC
CDR3 protein: CASSPVRANSGANVLTF
J gene: TRBJ2-6
clone size: once
D gene: .
V gene: TRBV7-2

CDR3 DNA: TGTGCCAGCAGCGTAGGTCGGGGAAACACCATATATTTT
CDR3 protein: CASSVGRGNTIYF
J gene: TRBJ1-3
clone size: .
D gene: .
V gene: TRBV9

CDR3 DNA: TGCGCCAGCAGCTCCGGGACAGGGTCCCAAGAGACCCAGTACTTC
CDR3 protein: CASSSGTGSQETQYF
J gene: TRBJ2-5
clone size: .
D gene: TRBD1
V gene: TRBV10-1

CDR3 DNA: TGCGCCAGCAAACAGGGGGCCTCCTACGAGCAGTACTTC
CDR3 protein: CASKQGASYEQYF
J gene: TRBJ2-7
clone size: .
D gene: TRBD1
V gene: TRBV5-1

CDR3 DNA: TGTGCCAGCATCCCCCTAGTACTTGGTACCGGGGAGCTGTTTTTT
CDR3 protein: CASIPLVLGTGELFF
J gene: TRBJ2-2
clone size: .
D gene: .
V gene: TRBV6-1

CDR3 DNA: TGCAGCCACGGGGGGATCACCGGGGAGCTGTTTTTT
CDR3 protein: CSHGGITGELFF
J gene: TRBJ2-2
clone size: .
D gene: TRBD2
V gene: TRBV29-1

CDR3 DNA: TGTGCCAGCACCCAAAGACTAGCGGGAGCCTACGAGCAGTACTTC
CDR3 protein: CASTQRLAGAYEQYF
J gene: TRBJ2-7
clone size: .
D gene: TRBD2
V gene: TRBV6-5

CDR3 DNA: TGTGCCAGCAGTGAAGCGGTTAGCGGGAGGAGAGGATCCTACGAGCAGTACTTC
CDR3 protein: CASSEAVSGRRGSYEQYF
J gene: TRBJ2-7
clone size: .
D gene: TRBD2
V gene: TRBV2

CDR3 DNA: TGTGCCTGGAGTGTAGGGGGACTGGCGACCTTC
CDR3 protein: CAWSVGGLATF
J gene: TRBJ2-7
clone size: .
D gene: .
V gene: TRBV30

CDR3 DNA: TGTGCCAGTAGTATGAGAGGGGTAGATACGCAGTATTTT
CDR3 protein: CASSMRGVDTQYF
J gene: TRBJ2-3
clone size: .
D gene: .
V gene: TRBV19

CDR3 DNA: TGTGCCAGCAGTGAAGTCGATTTAGACAGGGCGGTGCGAACCTACGAGCAGTACTTC
CDR3 protein: CASSEVDLDRAVRTYEQYF
J gene: TRBJ2-7
clone size: .
D gene: TRBD1
V gene: TRBV6-1

CDR3 DNA: TGTGCCAGCAGTTCAACCCGTCCCTTTCCAGGGGACTCTGGGGCCAACGTCCTGACTTTC
CDR3 protein: CASSSTRPFPGDSGANVLTF
J gene: TRBJ2-6
clone size: .
D gene: .
V gene: TRBV28

CDR3 DNA: TGTGCCAGCAGCCCTCCCGCCCGGGGGGACAATGAGCAGTTCTTC
CDR3 protein: CASSPPARGDNEQFF
J gene: TRBJ2-1
clone size: .
D gene: TRBD2
V gene: TRBV7-8

CDR3 DNA: TGTGCCAGCAGCTTAGACCCTTCTTACGAGCGGCAGTACTTC
CDR3 protein: CASSLDPSYERQYF
J gene: TRBJ2-7
clone size: .
D gene: .
V gene: TRBV11-2

CDR3 DNA: TGCGCCAGCAGCTTGGATGGGACGGCTGAAGCTTTCTTT
CDR3 protein: CASSLDGTAEAFF
J gene: TRBJ1-1
clone size: .
D gene: .
V gene: TRBV5-1